This T cell receptor beta chain was observed in a study of identical twins. TCRdb recomputed calls from the 5' RACE reads with MiXCR, one row per CDR3 protein. The table shows hundreds of thousands of distinct CDR3 sequences, with 9% to 15% occurring only once. Germline values: CDR1 LGHDT, CDR2 YNNKEL (reference sequence). The CDR3 contains 13 residues. Trimming cost V 4 bases and J 3 bases, with 9 bases left between them. In this sample, this clonotype turned up many times. Separately, the same data were catalogued under a study of yellow fever vaccine responses in identical twins.

What was sequenced was PBMCs. The rearrangement joins TRBV3-1 to TRBJ1-2, with a possible D match to TRBD1 (5 bases). The TCR comes from a woman between 18 and 30 years old in good health. The CDR3 spells CASSREGHYGYTF. CDR3 nucleotides: TGTGCCAGCAGCCGCGAGGGACACTATGGCTACACCTTC.